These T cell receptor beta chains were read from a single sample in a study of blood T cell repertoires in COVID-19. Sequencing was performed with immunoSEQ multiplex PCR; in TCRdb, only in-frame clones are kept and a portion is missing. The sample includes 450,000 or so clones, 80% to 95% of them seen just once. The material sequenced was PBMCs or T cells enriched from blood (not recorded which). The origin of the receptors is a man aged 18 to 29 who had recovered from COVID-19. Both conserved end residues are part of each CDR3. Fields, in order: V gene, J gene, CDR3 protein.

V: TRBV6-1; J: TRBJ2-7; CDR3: CASSESGVDEQYF
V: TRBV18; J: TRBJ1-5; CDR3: CASSPGSNQPQHF
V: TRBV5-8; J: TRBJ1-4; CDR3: CASRVGGAANEKLFF
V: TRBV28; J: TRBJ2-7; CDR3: CASSISLAGGGEQYF
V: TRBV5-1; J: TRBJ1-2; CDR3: CASYPGQGKYGYTF
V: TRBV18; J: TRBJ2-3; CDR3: CASSPPGLAGGTDTQYF
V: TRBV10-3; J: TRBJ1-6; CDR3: CAISESGTGFNSPLHF
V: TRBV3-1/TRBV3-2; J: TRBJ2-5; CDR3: CASSQDWTSGKKETQYF
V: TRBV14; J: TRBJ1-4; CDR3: CASSQRGQAREKLFF
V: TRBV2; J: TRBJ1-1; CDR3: CASRGTGRATEAFF